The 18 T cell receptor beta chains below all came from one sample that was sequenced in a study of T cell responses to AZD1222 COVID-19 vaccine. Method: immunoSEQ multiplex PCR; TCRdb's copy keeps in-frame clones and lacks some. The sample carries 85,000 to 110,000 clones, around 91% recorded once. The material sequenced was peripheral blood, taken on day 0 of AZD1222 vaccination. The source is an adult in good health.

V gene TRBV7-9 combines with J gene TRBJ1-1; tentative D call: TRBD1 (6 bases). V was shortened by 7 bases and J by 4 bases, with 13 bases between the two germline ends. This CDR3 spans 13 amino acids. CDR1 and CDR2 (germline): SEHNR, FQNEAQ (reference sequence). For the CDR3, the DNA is TGTGCCAGCACCATAACAGGGCCCACTGAAGCTTTCTTT. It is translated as CASTITGPTEAFF.

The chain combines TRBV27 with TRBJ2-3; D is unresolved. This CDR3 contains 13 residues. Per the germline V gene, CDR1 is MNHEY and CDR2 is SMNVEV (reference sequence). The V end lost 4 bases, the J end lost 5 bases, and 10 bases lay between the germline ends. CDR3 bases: TGTGCCAGCAGTTCCCATACGATAGATACGCAGTATTTT. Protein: CASSSHTIDTQYF.

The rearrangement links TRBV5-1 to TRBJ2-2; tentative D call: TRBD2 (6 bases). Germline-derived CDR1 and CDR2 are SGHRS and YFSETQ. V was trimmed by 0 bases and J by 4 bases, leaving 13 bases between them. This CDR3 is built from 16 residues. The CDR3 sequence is CASSLVVRGGTGELFF. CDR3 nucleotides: TGCGCCAGCAGCTTGGTTGTGAGGGGAGGCACCGGGGAGCTGTTTTTT. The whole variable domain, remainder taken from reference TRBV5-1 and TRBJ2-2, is KAGVTQTPRYLIKTRGQQVTLSCSPISGHRSVSWYQQTPGQGLQFLFEYFSETQRNKGNFPGRFSGRQFSNSRSEMNVSTLELGDSALYLCASSLVVRGGTGELFFGEGSRLTVL.

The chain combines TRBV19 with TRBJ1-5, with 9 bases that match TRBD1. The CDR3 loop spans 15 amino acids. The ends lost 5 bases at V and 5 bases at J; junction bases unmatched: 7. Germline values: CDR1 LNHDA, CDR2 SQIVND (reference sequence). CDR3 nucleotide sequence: TGTGCCAGTAGTTTTCCGGGACAGGGTGATCAGCCCCAGCATTTT. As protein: CASSFPGQGDQPQHF.

The CDR3 protein is CASSLVAGGITGELFF. The CDR3 DNA sequence: TGCGCCAGCAGCTTGGTAGCAGGGGGCATCACCGGGGAGCTGTTTTTT. The chain employs TRBV5-1 and TRBJ2-2; 8 nucleotides agree with TRBD1. CDR3 length: 16 amino acids. Germline CDR1 is SGHRS and CDR2 is YFSETQ. V shed 0 bases and J 4 bases; nucleotides not matched to a gene: 5. The full variable domain, its missing parts supplied by reference TRBV5-1 and TRBJ2-2, is KAGVTQTPRYLIKTRGQQVTLSCSPISGHRSVSWYQQTPGQGLQFLFEYFSETQRNKGNFPGRFSGRQFSNSRSEMNVSTLELGDSALYLCASSLVAGGITGELFFGEGSRLTVL.

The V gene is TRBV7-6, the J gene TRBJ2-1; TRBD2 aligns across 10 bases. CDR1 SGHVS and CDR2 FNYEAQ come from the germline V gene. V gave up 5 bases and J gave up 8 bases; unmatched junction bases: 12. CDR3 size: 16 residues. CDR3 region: CASSQSIRLAGDEQFF. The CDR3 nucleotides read TGTGCCAGCAGCCAGAGTATCAGGCTAGCGGGAGATGAGCAGTTCTTC.

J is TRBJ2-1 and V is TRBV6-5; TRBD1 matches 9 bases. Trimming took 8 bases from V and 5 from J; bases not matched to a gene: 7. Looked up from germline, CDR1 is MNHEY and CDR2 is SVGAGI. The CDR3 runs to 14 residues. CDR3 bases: TGTGCCAGCCAAAAGCGGGACAGGGACAATGAGCAGTTCTTC. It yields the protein CASQKRDRDNEQFF.

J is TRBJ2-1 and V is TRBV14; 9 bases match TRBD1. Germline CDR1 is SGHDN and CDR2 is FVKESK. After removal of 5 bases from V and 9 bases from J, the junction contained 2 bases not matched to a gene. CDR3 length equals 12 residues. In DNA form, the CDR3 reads TGTGCCAGCAGCGACAGGGGGAGTGAGCAGTTCTTC. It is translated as CASSDRGSEQFF.

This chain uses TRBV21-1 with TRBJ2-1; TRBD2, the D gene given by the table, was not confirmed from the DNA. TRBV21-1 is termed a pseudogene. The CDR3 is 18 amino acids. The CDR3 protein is CASSLSRGTSETYNEQFF. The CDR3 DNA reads TGTGCCAGCAGCCTCAGTCGTGGGACTAGCGAGACCTACAATGAGCAGTTCTTC.

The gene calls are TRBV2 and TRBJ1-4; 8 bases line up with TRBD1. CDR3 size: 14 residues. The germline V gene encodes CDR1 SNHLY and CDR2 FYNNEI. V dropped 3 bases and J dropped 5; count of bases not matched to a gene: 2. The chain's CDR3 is CASSEWTGNEKLFF. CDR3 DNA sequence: TGTGCCAGCAGTGAGTGGACAGGGAATGAAAAACTGTTTTTT.

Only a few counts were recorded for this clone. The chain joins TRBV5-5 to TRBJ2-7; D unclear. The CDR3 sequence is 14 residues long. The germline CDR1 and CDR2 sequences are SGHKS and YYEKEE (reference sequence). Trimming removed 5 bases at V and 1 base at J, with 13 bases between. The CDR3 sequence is CASSPSWGSYEQYF. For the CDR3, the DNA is TGTGCCAGCAGTCCATCGTGGGGTTCCTACGAGCAGTACTTC. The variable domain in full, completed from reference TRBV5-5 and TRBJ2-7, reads DAGVTQSPTHLIKTRGQQVTLRCSPISGHKSVSWYQQVLGQGPQFIFQYYEKEERGRGNFPDRFSARQFPNYSSELNVNALLLGDSALYLCASSPSWGSYEQYFGPGTRLTVT.

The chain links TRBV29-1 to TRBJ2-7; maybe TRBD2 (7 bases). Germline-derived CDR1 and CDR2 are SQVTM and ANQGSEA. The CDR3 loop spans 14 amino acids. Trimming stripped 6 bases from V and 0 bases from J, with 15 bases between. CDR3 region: CSVGGTPSSYEQYF. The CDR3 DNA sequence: TGCAGCGTGGGGGGGACACCGAGCTCCTACGAGCAGTACTTC.

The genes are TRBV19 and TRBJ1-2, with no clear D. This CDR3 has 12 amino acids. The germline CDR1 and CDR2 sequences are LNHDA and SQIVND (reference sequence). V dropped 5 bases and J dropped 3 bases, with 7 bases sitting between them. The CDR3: CASSETYYGYTF. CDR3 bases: TGTGCCAGTAGTGAGACCTACTATGGCTACACCTTC. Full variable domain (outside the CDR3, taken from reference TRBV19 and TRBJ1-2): DGGITQSPKYLFRKEGQNVTLSCEQNLNHDAMYWYRQDPGQGLRLIYYSQIVNDFQKGDIAEGYSVSREKKESFPLTVTSAQKNPTAFYLCASSETYYGYTFGSGTRLTVV.

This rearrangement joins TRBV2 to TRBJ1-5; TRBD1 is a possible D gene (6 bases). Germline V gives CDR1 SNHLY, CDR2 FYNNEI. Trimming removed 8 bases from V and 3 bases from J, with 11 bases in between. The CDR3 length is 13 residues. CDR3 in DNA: TGTGCCAGCGTGGACAGATCCAATCAGCCCCAGCATTTT. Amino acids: CASVDRSNQPQHF.

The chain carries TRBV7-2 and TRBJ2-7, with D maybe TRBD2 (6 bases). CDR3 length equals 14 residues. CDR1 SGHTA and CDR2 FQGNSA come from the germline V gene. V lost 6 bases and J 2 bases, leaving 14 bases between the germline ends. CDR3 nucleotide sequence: TGTGCCAGCAGGAAGGAGGCTAGCGCCTACGAGCAGTACTTC. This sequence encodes CASRKEASAYEQYF.

The chain's CDR3 is CASTKTGTSYEQYF. The CDR3 coding sequence is TGCGCCAGCACCAAGACAGGAACTTCCTACGAGCAGTACTTC. The chain couples TRBV5-1 to TRBJ2-7, with D possibly matching TRBD1 (6 bases). The CDR3 runs to 14 residues. Trimming shortened V by 6 bases and J by 1 base, and 14 bases separated the two germline ends. In germline, CDR1 is SGHRS, CDR2 YFSETQ.

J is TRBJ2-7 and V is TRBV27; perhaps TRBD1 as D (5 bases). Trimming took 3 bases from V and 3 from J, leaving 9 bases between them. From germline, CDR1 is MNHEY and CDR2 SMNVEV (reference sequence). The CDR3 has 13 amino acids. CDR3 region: CASSFAGNYEQYF. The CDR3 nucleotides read TGTGCCAGCAGTTTCGCAGGGAACTACGAGCAGTACTTC.

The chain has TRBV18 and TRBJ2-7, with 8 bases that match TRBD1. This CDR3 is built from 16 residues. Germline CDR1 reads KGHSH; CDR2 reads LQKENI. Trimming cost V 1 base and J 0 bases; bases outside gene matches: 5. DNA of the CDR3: TGTGCCAGCTCACCACAAAGAACAGGGGGCTCCTACGAGCAGTACTTC. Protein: CASSPQRTGGSYEQYF.